This T cell receptor beta chain was captured by sequencing in a study of blood T cell repertoires in COVID-19. Germline-derived CDR1 and CDR2 are SGDLS and YYNGEE. CDR3 length: 14 amino acids. The J segment lost 7 bases and the V segment lost 0 bases, leaving 1 base of the junction unmatched. The Seattle patients joined while their infection was active and were tracked longitudinally afterward. TCRdb's table, derived via immunoSEQ multiplex PCR, lists solely in-frame clones and lacks some. Of 150,000 to 180,000 clones in the sample, 83% were seen once. Regarding this clone: Additional DNA sequences in this sample encode the identical CDR3.

Input material: peripheral blood. This sequence originates from a woman in her sixties with COVID-19, enrolled during active disease. This chain connects TRBV9 to TRBJ1-5, with 10 bases identical to TRBD1. The CDR3: CASSVGDRGQPQHF. CDR3 bases: TGTGCCAGCAGCGTAGGGGACAGGGGACAGCCCCAGCATTTT. The complete variable domain, with remaining parts taken from reference TRBV9 and TRBJ1-5, reads DSGVTQTPKHLITATGQRVTLRCSPRSGDLSVYWYQQSLDQGLQFLIQYYNGEERAKGNILERFSAQQFPDLHSELNLSSLELGDSALYFCASSVGDRGQPQHFGDGTRLSIL.